This T cell receptor beta chain was identified in a study of cytomegalovirus exposure and HLA in healthy donors. Study overall: Among the roughly 430 genotyped donors, approximately 80% were placed in the Caucasian-associated ancestry cluster. Broader study findings: Researchers counted around 150 TCR beta chains as cytomegalovirus-associated.

With 60 Vbeta and 13 Jbeta primers, the PCR was carried out. The assay was immunoSEQ multiplex PCR, and TCRdb's table has in-frame clones only and misses some. In the table there are 40,000 to 55,000 clones, over 75% of which are singletons. Germline CDR1 reads SGHTA; CDR2 reads FQGNSA. The CDR3 totals 16 residues. Trimming left V 0 bases short and J 0 bases short, with 9 bases between. Concerning this clone itself: Its antigen is still unknown.

This chain joins TRBV7-2 and TRBJ2-1; D unclear. The clonotype comes from a boy between 10 and 17 years old in good health and CMV-seropositive. The source material was PBMCs. CDR3 protein: CASSLAGGGSYNEQFF. The CDR3, as DNA: TGTGCCAGCAGCTTAGCAGGCGGCGGCTCCTACAATGAGCAGTTCTTC.